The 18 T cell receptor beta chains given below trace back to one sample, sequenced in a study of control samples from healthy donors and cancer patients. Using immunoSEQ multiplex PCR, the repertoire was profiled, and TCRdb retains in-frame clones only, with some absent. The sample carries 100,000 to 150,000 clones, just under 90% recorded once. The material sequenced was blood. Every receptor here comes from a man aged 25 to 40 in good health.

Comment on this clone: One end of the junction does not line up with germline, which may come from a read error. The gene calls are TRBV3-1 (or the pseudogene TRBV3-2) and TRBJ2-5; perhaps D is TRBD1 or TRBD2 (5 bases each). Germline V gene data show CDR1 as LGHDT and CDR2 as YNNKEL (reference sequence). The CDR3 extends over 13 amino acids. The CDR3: CASSQDLRGRRHF. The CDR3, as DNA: TGTGCCAGCAGCCAAGATTTGAGGGGACGCCGGCACTTC.

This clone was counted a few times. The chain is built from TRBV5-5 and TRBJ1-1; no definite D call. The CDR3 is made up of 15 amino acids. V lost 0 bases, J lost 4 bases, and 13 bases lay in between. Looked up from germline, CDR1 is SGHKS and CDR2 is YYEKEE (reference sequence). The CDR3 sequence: CASSLGVTASTEAFF. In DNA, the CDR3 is TGTGCCAGCAGCTTGGGGGTCACCGCGAGCACTGAAGCTTTCTTT.

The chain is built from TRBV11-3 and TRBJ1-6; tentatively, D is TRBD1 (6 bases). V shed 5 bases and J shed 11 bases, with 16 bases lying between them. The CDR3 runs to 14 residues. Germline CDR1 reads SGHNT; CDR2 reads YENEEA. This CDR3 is CASSAGLGGPPLHF. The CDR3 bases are TGTGCCAGCAGCGCCGGACTCGGGGGGCCACCCCTCCACTTT.

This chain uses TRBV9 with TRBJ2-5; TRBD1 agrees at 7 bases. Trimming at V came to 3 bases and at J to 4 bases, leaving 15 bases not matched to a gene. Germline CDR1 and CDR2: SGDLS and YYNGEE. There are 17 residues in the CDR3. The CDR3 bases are TGTGCCAGCAGCGCCGGGGACAGCGCGAAGATGAGAGAGACCCAGTACTTC. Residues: CASSAGDSAKMRETQYF.

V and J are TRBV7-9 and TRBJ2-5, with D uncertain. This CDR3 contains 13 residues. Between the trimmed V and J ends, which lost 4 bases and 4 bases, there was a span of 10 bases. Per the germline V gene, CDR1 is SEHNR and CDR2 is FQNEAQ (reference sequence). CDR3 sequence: CASSSTVGETQYF. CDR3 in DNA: TGTGCCAGCAGCTCCACGGTGGGAGAGACCCAGTACTTC.

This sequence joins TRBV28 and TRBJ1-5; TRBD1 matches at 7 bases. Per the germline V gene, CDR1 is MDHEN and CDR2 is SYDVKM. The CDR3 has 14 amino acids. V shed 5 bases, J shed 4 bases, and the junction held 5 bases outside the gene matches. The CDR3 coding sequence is TGTGCCAGCAGTCCCTTACAGGGGAATCAGCCCCAGCATTTT. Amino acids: CASSPLQGNQPQHF. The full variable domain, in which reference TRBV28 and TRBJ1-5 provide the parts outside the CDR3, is DVKVTQSSRYLVKRTGEKVFLECVQDMDHENMFWYRQDPGLGLRLIYFSYDVKMKEKGDIPEGYSVSREKKERFSLILESASTNQTSMYLCASSPLQGNQPQHFGDGTRLSIL.

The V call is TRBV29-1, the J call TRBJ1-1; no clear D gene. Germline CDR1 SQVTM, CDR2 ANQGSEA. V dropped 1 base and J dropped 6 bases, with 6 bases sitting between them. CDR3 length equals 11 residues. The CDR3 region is CSVEGAPEAFF. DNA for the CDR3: TGCAGCGTTGAAGGGGCTCCTGAAGCTTTCTTT. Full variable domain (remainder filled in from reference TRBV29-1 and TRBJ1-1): SAVISQKPSRDICQRGTSLTIQCQVDSQVTMMFWYRQQPGQSLTLIATANQGSEATYESGFVIDKFPISRPNLTFSTLTVSNMSPEDSSIYLCSVEGAPEAFFGQGTRLTVV.

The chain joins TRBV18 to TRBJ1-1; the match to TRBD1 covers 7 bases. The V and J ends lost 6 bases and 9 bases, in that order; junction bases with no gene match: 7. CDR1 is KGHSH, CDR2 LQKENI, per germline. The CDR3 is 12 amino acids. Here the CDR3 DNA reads TGTGCCAGCTCGTCAAGGGGGCAGCAAGCTTTCTTT. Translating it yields CASSSRGQQAFF.

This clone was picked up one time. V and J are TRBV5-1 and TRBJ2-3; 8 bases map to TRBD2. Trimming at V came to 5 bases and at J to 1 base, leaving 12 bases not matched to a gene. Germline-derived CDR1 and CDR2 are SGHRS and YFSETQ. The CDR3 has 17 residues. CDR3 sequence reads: CASSVNGGGGGTDTQYF. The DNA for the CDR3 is TGCGCCAGCAGTGTAAACGGGGGGGGCGGTGGCACAGATACGCAGTATTTT.

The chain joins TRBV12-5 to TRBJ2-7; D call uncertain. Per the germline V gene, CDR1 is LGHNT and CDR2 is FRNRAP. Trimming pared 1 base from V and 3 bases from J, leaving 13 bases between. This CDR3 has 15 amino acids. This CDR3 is CASGLAPSASYEQYF. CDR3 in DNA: TGTGCTAGTGGTTTGGCTCCTTCGGCAAGCTACGAGCAGTACTTC.

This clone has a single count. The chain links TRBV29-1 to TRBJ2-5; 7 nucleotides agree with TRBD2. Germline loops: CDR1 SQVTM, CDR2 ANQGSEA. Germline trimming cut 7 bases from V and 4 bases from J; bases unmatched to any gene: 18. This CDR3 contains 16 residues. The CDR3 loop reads CSARLQERGRGETQYF. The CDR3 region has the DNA TGCAGCGCTCGATTACAAGAGCGGGGTAGAGGAGAGACCCAGTACTTC. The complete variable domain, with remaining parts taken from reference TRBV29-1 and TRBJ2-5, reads SAVISQKPSRDICQRGTSLTIQCQVDSQVTMMFWYRQQPGQSLTLIATANQGSEATYESGFVIDKFPISRPNLTFSTLTVSNMSPEDSSIYLCSARLQERGRGETQYFGPGTRLLVL.

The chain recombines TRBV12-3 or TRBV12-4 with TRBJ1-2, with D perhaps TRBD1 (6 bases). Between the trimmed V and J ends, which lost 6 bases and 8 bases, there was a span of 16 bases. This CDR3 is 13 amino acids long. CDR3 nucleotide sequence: TGTGCCAGCAGCCATAATAACAGGGACGGCTACACCTTC. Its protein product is CASSHNNRDGYTF.

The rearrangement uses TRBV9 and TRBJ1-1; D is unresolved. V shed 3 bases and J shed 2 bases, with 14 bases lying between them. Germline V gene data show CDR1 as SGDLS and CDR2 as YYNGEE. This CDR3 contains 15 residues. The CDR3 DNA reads TGTGCCAGCAGCGGGGCCGCTAGACTAAACACTGAAGCTTTCTTT. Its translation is CASSGAARLNTEAFF. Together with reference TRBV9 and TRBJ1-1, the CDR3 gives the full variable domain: DSGVTQTPKHLITATGQRVTLRCSPRSGDLSVYWYQQSLDQGLQFLIQYYNGEERAKGNILERFSAQQFPDLHSELNLSSLELGDSALYFCASSGAARLNTEAFFGQGTRLTVV.

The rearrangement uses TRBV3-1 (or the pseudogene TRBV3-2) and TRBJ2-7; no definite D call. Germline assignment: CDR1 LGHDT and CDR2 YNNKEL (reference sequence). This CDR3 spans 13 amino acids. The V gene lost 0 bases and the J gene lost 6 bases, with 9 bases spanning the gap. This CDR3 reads CASSQDEYREQYF. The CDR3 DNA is TGTGCCAGCAGCCAAGACGAATACCGCGAGCAGTACTTC.

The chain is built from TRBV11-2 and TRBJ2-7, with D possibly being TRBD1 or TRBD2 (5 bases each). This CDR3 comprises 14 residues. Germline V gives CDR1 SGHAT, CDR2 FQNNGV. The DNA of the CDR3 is TGTGCCAGCAGCTACTCCGGGACCCCCCACGAGCAGTGCGTC. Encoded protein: CASSYSGTPHEQCV.

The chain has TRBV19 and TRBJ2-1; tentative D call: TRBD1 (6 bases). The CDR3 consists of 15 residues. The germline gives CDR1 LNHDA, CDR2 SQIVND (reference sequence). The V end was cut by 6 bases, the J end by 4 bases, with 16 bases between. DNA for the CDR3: TGTGCCAGTAGGATGACAGGCTCGGGGTACAATGAGCAGTTCTTC. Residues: CASRMTGSGYNEQFF.

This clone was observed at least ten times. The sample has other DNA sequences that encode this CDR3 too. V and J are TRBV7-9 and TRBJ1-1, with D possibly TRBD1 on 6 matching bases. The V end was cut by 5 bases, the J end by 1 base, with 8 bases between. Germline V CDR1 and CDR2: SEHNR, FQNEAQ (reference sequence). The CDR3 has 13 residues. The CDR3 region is CASSPTGNTEAFF. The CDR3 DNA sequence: TGTGCCAGCAGCCCGACAGGGAACACTGAAGCTTTCTTT.

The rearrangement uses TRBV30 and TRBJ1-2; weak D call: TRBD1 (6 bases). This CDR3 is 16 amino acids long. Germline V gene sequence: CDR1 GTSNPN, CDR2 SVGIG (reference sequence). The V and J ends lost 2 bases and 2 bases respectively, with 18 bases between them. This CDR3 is CAWSPRQGTFNYGYTF. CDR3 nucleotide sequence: TGTGCCTGGAGTCCCCGGCAGGGGACTTTCAACTATGGCTACACCTTC.